This T cell receptor (beta chain) was documented in a study of blood T cell repertoires in COVID-19. Germline V lookup: CDR1 MGHRA, CDR2 YSYEKL. The CDR3 is 17 amino acids. Germline trimming cut 1 base from V and 7 bases from J; bases unmatched to any gene: 12. Repertoires were generated with immunoSEQ multiplex PCR, while TCRdb's copy carries only in-frame clones and drops some. The table lists 270,000 or so clones, over 70% of them singletons. The J gene is TRBJ2-1, the V gene TRBV4-1; 8 bases fit TRBD2. Sequencing was done on a sample of peripheral blood. The sequence came from a human donor in a cohort sampled during active COVID-19. This CDR3 reads CASSQVHGRTSPNEQFF. The CDR3 bases are TGCGCCAGCAGCCAAGTTCATGGGAGGACTAGCCCGAATGAGCAGTTCTTC.